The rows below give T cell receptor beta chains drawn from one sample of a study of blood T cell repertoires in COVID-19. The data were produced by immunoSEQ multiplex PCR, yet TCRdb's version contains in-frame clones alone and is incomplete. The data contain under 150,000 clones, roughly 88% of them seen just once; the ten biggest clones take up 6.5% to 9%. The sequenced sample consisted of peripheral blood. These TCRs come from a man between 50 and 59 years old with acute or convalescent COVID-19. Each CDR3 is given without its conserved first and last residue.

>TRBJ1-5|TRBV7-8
ASSPIGPRVAQH
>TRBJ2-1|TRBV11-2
ASSPIGQGDRNEQF
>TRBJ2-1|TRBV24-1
ATSDPGLAGLNEQF
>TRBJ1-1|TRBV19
ASTPTVYNTEAF
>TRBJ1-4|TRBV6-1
ASSAMSDSGNEKLF
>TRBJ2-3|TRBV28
ASSLQTDTQY
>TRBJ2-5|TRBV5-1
ASSAGTSSSGETQY
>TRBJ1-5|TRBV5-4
ASSLWGDQPQH
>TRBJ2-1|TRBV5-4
ASSSRETDNEQF
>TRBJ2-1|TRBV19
ATQQGGQGRDEQF
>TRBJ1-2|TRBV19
ASSNPGGYGYT
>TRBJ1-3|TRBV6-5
ASSFSGTIGNTIY
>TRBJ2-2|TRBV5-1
ASSLRPRDTGELF
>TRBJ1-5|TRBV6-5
ASRLEGGNQPQH
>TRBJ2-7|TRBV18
ASSPNNYEQY
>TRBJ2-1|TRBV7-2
ASSTRAAGYNEQF
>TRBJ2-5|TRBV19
ASSISAQGAQETQY
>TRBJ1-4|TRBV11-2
ASSLTGGGASNEKLF
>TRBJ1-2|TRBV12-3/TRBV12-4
ASSFRGDYGYT
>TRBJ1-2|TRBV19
ASSIENRRRSGYT
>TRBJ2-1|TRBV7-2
ASSLDRTRASEQF
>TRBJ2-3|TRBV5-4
ASSPRAGTATDTQY
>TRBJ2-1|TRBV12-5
ASVLWELAGEGAYYNEQF
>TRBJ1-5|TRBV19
ASSMDTGRNQPQH
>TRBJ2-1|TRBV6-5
ASSQGLASIEQF
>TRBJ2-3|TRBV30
AWSAGQSTDTQY
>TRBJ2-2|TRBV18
ASSPPGELTFGELF
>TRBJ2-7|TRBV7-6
ASSIRDRGYEQY
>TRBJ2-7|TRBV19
ASSSGSYEQY
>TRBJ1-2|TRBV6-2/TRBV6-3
ASSKQVVTANYGYT
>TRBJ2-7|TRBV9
ASSVSGLAREQY
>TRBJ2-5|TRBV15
ATSRDPTGRETQY
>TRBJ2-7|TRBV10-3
AISEYTSGYEQY
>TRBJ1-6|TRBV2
ASRITGGSYNSPLH
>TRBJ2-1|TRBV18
ASSPDTGSNNEQF
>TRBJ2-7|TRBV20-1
SAMASYEQY
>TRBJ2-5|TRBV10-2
ASSSGLATWETQY
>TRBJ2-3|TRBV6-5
ANAPSGRASDTQY
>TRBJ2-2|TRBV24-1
ATSEEGGSLFGELF
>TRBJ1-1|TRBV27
ASRQGNTEAF
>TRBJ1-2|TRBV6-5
ASSQSGGYGYT
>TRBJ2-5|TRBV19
ASSNSRTSGRAFQETQY
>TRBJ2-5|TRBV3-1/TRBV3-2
ASSQGWPPKETQY
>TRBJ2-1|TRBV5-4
ASSSTSSGPYNEQF
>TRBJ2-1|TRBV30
AWSVLASNEQF
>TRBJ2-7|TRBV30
AWSVRVLAGNGYEQY
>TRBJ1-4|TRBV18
ASSLRGTENEKLF
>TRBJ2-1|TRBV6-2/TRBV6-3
ASSRIAGVDNEQF
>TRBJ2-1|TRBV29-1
SVEDLGPAREQF
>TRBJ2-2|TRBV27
ASSSTGMTNTGELF
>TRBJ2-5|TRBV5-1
ASSPTGQETQY
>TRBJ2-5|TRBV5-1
ASSPLGQVGTQY
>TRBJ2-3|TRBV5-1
ASSLIAGGPFYTQY